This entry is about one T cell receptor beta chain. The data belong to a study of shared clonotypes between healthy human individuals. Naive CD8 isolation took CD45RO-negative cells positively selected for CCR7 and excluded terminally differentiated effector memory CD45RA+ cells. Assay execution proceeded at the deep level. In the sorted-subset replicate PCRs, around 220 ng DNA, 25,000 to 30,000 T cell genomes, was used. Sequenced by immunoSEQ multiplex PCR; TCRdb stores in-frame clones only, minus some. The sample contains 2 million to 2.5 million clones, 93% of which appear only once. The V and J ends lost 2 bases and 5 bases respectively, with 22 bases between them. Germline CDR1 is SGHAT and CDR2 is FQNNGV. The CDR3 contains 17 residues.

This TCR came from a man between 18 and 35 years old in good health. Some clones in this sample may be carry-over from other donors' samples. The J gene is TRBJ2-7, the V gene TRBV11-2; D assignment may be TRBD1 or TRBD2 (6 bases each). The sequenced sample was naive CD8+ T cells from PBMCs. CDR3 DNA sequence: TGTGCCAGCAGCTTATTGGCGGTTTGGGGGGCACACGACGAGCAGTACTTC. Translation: CASSLLAVWGAHDEQYF.